Listed here are 7 T cell receptor beta chains from one sample, sequenced in a study of T cells in Graves' hyperthyroidism and ophthalmopathy. The source material, RNA transcripts, was used to amplify TCR beta CDR3 regions. The study used the HTBI primer set for a first-round RT-PCR of the TCR CDR3. TCRdb re-derived calls from the multiplex PCR reads in MiXCR, one entry per CDR3 protein. This table has roughly 500,000 distinct CDR3 sequences, over 45% appearing once. Material: peripheral blood or thyroid tissue (not recorded which). The receptor set was obtained from an adult woman with Graves' disease, either hyperthyroidism or ophthalmopathy (not recorded which).

CDR3 in amino acids: CASSSLDRVSYEQYF. The CDR3 DNA reads TGTGCCAGCAGCTCCCTCGACAGAGTTTCCTACGAGCAGTACTTC. The V gene is TRBV12-3 or TRBV12-4, the J gene TRBJ2-7, with D perhaps matching TRBD1 (5 bases). Trimming cost V 6 bases and J 1 base, with 16 bases left between them. CDR3 length: 15 amino acids.

This clonotype was observed many times. The chain is built from TRBV5-1 and TRBJ2-2; no reliable D call. V lost 2 bases and J lost 2, with 4 bases in between. Germline values: CDR1 SGHRS, CDR2 YFSETQ. The CDR3 runs 13 residues. CDR3 sequence (DNA): TGCGCCAGCAGCTTTCATAACACCGGGGAGCTGTTTTTT. It codes for CASSFHNTGELFF.

This clonotype was found a few times. This chain links TRBV2 with TRBJ1-5; a weak D match, TRBD1 (6 bases). Germline CDR1 reads SNHLY; CDR2 reads FYNNEI. Trimming removed 2 bases from V and 8 bases from J, with 13 bases in between. CDR3 length: 14 amino acids. The CDR3 loop reads CASSEQGRREPQHF. The CDR3 region has the DNA TGTGCCAGCAGTGAACAGGGGCGCAGGGAGCCCCAGCATTTT.

The chain combines TRBV10-3 with TRBJ2-7, with 9 nucleotides matching TRBD1. Germline V CDR1 and CDR2: ENHRY, SYGVKD. After removal of 5 bases from V and 3 bases from J, the junction contained 2 bases not matched to a gene. The CDR3 consists of 13 residues. The chain's CDR3 is CAISRTGDYEQYF. The CDR3 region has the DNA TGTGCCATCAGTAGGACAGGGGACTACGAGCAGTACTTC.

This chain connects TRBV11-2 to TRBJ1-5, with TRBD1 identical over 9 bases. Germline V gives CDR1 SGHAT, CDR2 FQNNGV. V was clipped by 5 bases and J by 6 bases; unmatched bases: 8. This CDR3 is built from 15 residues. CDR3 sequence reads: CASSPTGGAPQPQHF. CDR3 sequence (DNA): TGTGCCAGCAGCCCGACAGGGGGGGCACCTCAGCCCCAGCATTTT.

This clonotype occurred once. The V call is TRBV4-1, the J call TRBJ1-5; 7 positions match TRBD1. The CDR3 runs to 14 residues. Looked up from germline, CDR1 is MGHRA and CDR2 is YSYEKL. After removal of 4 bases from V and 5 bases from J, the junction contained 5 bases not matched to a gene. The CDR3 protein is CASSPRGVYQPQHF. CDR3 nucleotides: TGCGCCAGCAGCCCCAGGGGGGTTTATCAGCCCCAGCATTTT.

The CDR3 DNA is TGTGCCACCAGTCATCTGGGACAGGGACGCTACGAGCAGTACTTC. Protein product: CATSHLGQGRYEQYF. The gene calls are TRBV24-1 and TRBJ2-7; 9 bases map to TRBD1. Germline V gene data show CDR1 as KGHDR and CDR2 as SFDVKD. CDR3 length equals 15 residues. The junction had 8 bases not matched to a gene; V was cut back by 6 bases and J by 3 bases.